Sequencing of this T cell receptor (beta chain) was carried out in a study of T cells in Graves' hyperthyroidism and ophthalmopathy. The study, taken as a whole, reports: Most thyroid-expanded clonotypes above 0.001 were also found in blood.

This clonotype was seen ten or more times. Antigen unknown. TCR beta CDR3 sequences were amplified from RNA transcripts. First-round RT-PCR with HTBI primers amplified the TCR CDR3 region. Each CDR3 protein gets one entry after TCRdb re-called the multiplex PCR reads with MiXCR. In the table there are about half a million distinct CDR3 sequences, less than 25% of which are singletons. Germline CDR1 and CDR2: MDHEN and SYDVKM. This CDR3 region has 13 residues. V dropped 2 bases and J dropped 11; count of bases not matched to a gene: 8. What was sequenced was blood. The clonotype comes from a man aged 18 to 30 with Graves' hyperthyroidism. This chain links TRBV28 with TRBJ1-1, with 7 positions matching TRBD1. The CDR3 is CASSLAGGRNAFF. Written as DNA, the CDR3 is TGTGCCAGCAGTTTAGCAGGGGGGAGGAACGCTTTCTTT.